This TCR beta chain emerged from a study of T cell changes during pregnancy in multiple sclerosis (dated by TCRdb to about 2019). Some background on the complete study: The study examined how the T cell repertoire changed over the course of pregnancy in women with multiple sclerosis.

Library construction relied on the immunoSEQ multiplex PCR assay. As stored in TCRdb, this immuneACCESS dataset retains in-frame rearrangements with V and J assigned. A fraction of the clones does not appear; measured against another copy, unresolved V genes explain less than half of the discrepancy, and the remainder lacks a known reason. Across this sample there are about 52,000 clones, with around 94% seen only once. The biggest ten clones account for roughly 0.71% of the sample. This clone has only one observation. This clone's antigen is unknown. The record has no base qualities; no much larger clone is one base away. V lost 4 bases and J lost 2 bases; the stretch between them is 10 bases long. Via the germline V gene, CDR1 is ENHRY and CDR2 SYGVKD. The CDR3 starts with the cysteine, ends with the phenylalanine, and has 14 residues. CDR3 DNA is the only sequence kept; it has 42 bases, read in frame from the first base.

The receptor's source is a female donor with multiple sclerosis, enrolled in a pregnancy study. The V and J segments used are TRBV10-3 and TRBJ2-3; a confident D gene designation cannot be given. The sequences come from CD4+ T cells from peripheral blood mononuclear cells, collected in the third trimester of pregnancy. The CDR3: CAISGWRPTDTQYF. In nucleotides, the sequence is TGTGCCATCAGTGGGTGGCGGCCCACAGATACGCAGTATTTT.